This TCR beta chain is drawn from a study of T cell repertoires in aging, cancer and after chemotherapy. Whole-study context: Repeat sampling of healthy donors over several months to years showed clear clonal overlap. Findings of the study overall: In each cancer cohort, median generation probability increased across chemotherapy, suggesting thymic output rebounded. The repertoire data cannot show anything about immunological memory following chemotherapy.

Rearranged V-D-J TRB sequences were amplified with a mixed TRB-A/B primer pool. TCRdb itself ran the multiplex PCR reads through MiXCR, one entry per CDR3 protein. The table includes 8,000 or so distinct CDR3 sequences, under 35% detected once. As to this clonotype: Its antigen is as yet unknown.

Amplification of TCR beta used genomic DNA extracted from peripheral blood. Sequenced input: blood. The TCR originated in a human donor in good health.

The CDR3 loop reads CASSLEAGAGFDEQFF. DNA for the CDR3: TGCGCCAGCAGCTTGGAGGCGGGAGCTGGGTTCGATGAGCAGTTCTTC. The chain couples TRBV5-1 to TRBJ2-1; TRBD2 matches at 7 bases. Trimming cost V 0 bases and J 8 bases; bases outside gene matches: 11. The CDR3 length is 16 residues. CDR1 and CDR2 (germline): SGHRS, YFSETQ.